One sample yielded the 25 T cell receptor beta chains listed below, sequenced in a study of Ad26.COV2.S vaccination and SARS-CoV-2 variants. Method: immunoSEQ multiplex PCR; TCRdb's copy keeps in-frame clones and lacks some. The table shows some 420,000 clones, with around 89% occurring only once. Sample treatment: roughly 18 received Ad26.COV2.S at low or high dose, single or two shots; about 5 received placebo; per-sample allocation not given. Following the first vaccine or placebo injection, samples were taken on day 63. This specimen consisted of peripheral blood, obtained in a trial of Ad26.COV2.S vaccine versus placebo. These TCRs come from a person between 18 and 65 years old who received the Ad26.COV2.S COVID-19 vaccine or a placebo.

J is TRBJ2-1 and V is TRBV7-9, with 11 bases matching TRBD2. This CDR3 spans 16 amino acids. From germline, CDR1 is SEHNR and CDR2 FQNEAQ (reference sequence). The trim removed 4 bases at V and 4 bases at J, leaving 6 bases unmatched. CDR3 protein: CASSSTGLAVYNEQFF. The CDR3 DNA follows: TGTGCCAGCAGCTCCACGGGACTAGCGGTTTACAATGAGCAGTTCTTC.

The genes are TRBV19 and TRBJ2-5; D remains ambiguous. The CDR3 is 14 residues long. Germline assignment: CDR1 LNHDA and CDR2 SQIVND (reference sequence). V gave up 7 bases and J gave up 1 base, with 13 bases separating them. The CDR3 bases are TGTGCCAGTACGTCGCCGGGCCTCCAAGAGACCCAGTACTTC. This codes for CASTSPGLQETQYF.

Worth noting for this clone: This same CDR3 is encoded by further DNA sequences in the sample. The chain employs TRBV12-5 and TRBJ2-2; no definite D call. Germline V gene lookup returns CDR1 LGHNT and CDR2 FRNRAP. The CDR3 spans 12 residues. Trimming shortened V by 3 bases and J by 2 bases, and 1 base separated the two germline ends. CDR3 sequence reads: CASGFNTGELFF. The CDR3 coding sequence is TGTGCTAGTGGTTTCAACACCGGGGAGCTGTTTTTT.

The chain's CDR3 is CASSSAAEIQETQYF. CDR3 nucleotide sequence: TGTGCCAGCAGTTCCGCGGCCGAGATCCAAGAGACCCAGTACTTC. The chain combines TRBV28 with TRBJ2-5; D call uncertain. In germline, CDR1 is MDHEN, CDR2 SYDVKM. V was trimmed by 4 bases and J by 1 base, leaving 13 bases between them. The CDR3 runs 15 residues.

This clone was seen a few times. V usage is TRBV7-3 and J usage is TRBJ1-1; D not certain. Germline V lookup: CDR1 SGHTA, CDR2 FQGTGA. Trimming took off 5 bases at V and 3 bases at J, with 10 bases between the two ends. The CDR3 totals 13 residues. Here the CDR3 reads CASSPKRDTEAFF. The CDR3 nucleotides read TGTGCCAGCAGCCCAAAAAGAGACACTGAAGCTTTCTTT.

V and J are TRBV28 and TRBJ2-7, with TRBD1 matching 9 bases. The CDR3 loop spans 17 amino acids. The ends lost 5 bases at V and 3 bases at J; junction bases unmatched: 14. Germline loops: CDR1 MDHEN, CDR2 SYDVKM. This CDR3 is CASSGQQGAGRLYEQYF. CDR3 nucleotides: TGTGCCAGCAGTGGACAACAGGGGGCCGGACGACTCTACGAGCAGTACTTC.

The chain recombines TRBV28 with TRBJ1-2; no clear D. The CDR3 totals 12 residues. The V and J ends lost 4 bases and 8 bases respectively, with 11 bases between them. The germline V gene encodes CDR1 MDHEN and CDR2 SYDVKM. CDR3 residues: CASSSERRGYTF. The CDR3 region has the DNA TGTGCCAGCAGTTCAGAGAGAAGGGGCTACACCTTC.

The CDR3 reads CASSSDSYGYTF. The CDR3 bases are TGTGCCAGCAGCTCCGACAGCTATGGCTACACCTTC. The rearrangement uses TRBV5-4 and TRBJ1-2, with D perhaps matching TRBD1 (5 bases). V was pared by 3 bases and J by 4 bases, with 7 bases between. The CDR3 has 12 residues. The germline CDR1 and CDR2 sequences are SGHNT and YYREEE (reference sequence).

This chain joins TRBV4-2 and TRBJ1-6, with a possible D match to TRBD1 (6 bases). V lost 0 bases, J lost 10 bases, and 13 bases lay in between. Germline loops: CDR1 LGHNA, CDR2 YNFKEQ. The CDR3 loop spans 15 amino acids. The CDR3 protein is CASSQDSQGSSPLHF. CDR3 bases: TGTGCCAGCAGCCAAGATAGCCAGGGGAGCTCACCCCTCCACTTT.

V and J are TRBV18 and TRBJ2-3; possibly TRBD1 or TRBD2 for D (6 bases each). Between the trimmed V and J ends, which lost 8 bases and 3 bases, there was a span of 24 bases. CDR3 size: 17 residues. Germline V gene data show CDR1 as KGHSH and CDR2 as LQKENI. The CDR3 spells CASHGGFTAGATDTQYF. The CDR3 bases are TGTGCCAGCCACGGGGGCTTTACGGCAGGGGCAACAGATACGCAGTATTTT.

The CDR3 region has the DNA TGTGCCAGCAGCTTAGACCGGGGGGTCTACGAGCAGTACTTC. This codes for CASSLDRGVYEQYF. The genes are TRBV7-2 and TRBJ2-7; TRBD2 matches at 7 bases. Germline CDR1 reads SGHTA; CDR2 reads FQGNSA. The CDR3 totals 14 residues. Trimming at V came to 1 base and at J to 3 bases, leaving 3 bases not matched to a gene.

Written as DNA, the CDR3 is TGTGCCAGCAGCTTGGGTGTGACAGGCGTCTACGAGCAGTACTTC. Its translation: CASSLGVTGVYEQYF. V is TRBV5-4 and J is TRBJ2-7, with D tentatively TRBD1 (6 bases). Germline CDR1 SGHNT, CDR2 YYREEE (reference sequence). Trimming left V 0 bases short and J 3 bases short, with 13 bases between. The CDR3 covers 15 residues. The whole variable domain, filled in from reference TRBV5-4 and TRBJ2-7, reads ETGVTQSPTHLIKTRGQQVTLRCSSQSGHNTVSWYQQALGQGPQFIFQYYREEENGRGNFPPRFSGLQFPNYSSELNVNALELDDSALYLCASSLGVTGVYEQYFGPGTRLTVT.

The CDR3 bases are TGTGCCACCAGCAGGAGGACAGGGGCATACTACGAGCAGTACTTC. Translated, it gives CATSRRTGAYYEQYF. J is TRBJ2-7 and V is TRBV15; 9 nucleotides align to TRBD1. This CDR3 spans 15 amino acids. The ends lost 3 bases at V and 3 bases at J; junction bases unmatched: 6. CDR1 and CDR2 (germline): LNHNV, YYDKDF (reference sequence).

The rearrangement uses TRBV2 and TRBJ2-1, with 10 nucleotides matching TRBD2. Trimming took 6 bases from V and 4 from J; bases not matched to a gene: 6. CDR3 size: 15 residues. The germline V gene encodes CDR1 SNHLY and CDR2 FYNNEI. The DNA of the CDR3 is TGTGCCAGCAGAGAAATAGCGGGGGGATACAATGAGCAGTTCTTC. This gives the protein CASREIAGGYNEQFF.

J is TRBJ2-7 and V is TRBV28; 7 nucleotides align to TRBD1. This CDR3 has 13 amino acids. From germline, CDR1 is MDHEN and CDR2 SYDVKM. Germline trimming cut 6 bases from V and 5 bases from J; bases unmatched to any gene: 7. In DNA form, the CDR3 reads TGTGCCAGCAGCCCCGACAGGGATGACGAGCAGTACTTC. This encodes CASSPDRDDEQYF.

The V gene is TRBV6-2 or TRBV6-3, the J gene TRBJ2-5; 9 positions match TRBD1. Looked up from germline, CDR1 is MNHEY and CDR2 is SVGEGT. The CDR3 extends over 20 amino acids. Trimming removed 2 bases from V and 4 bases from J; junction bases left unmatched: 20. CDR3 in amino acids: CASSYLFGHKTGTGTETQYF. The CDR3 nucleotides read TGTGCCAGCAGTTACCTCTTCGGACACAAAACCGGGACAGGGACAGAGACCCAGTACTTC.

The chain has TRBV19 and TRBJ1-5; 10 nucleotides agree with TRBD1. Losses at the gene ends were 4 bases for V and 0 bases for J; bases not matched to a gene: 9. The CDR3 contains 18 residues. Germline CDR1 LNHDA, CDR2 SQIVND (reference sequence). CDR3 sequence (DNA): TGTGCCAGTAGTACCGGACAGGGGGTATGGTATAGCAATCAGCCCCAGCATTTT. As protein: CASSTGQGVWYSNQPQHF.

In DNA, the CDR3 is TGTGCCAGCAGCCCCGACAGCACAGATACGCAGTATTTT. As protein: CASSPDSTDTQYF. This chain joins TRBV16 and TRBJ2-3; no clear D. The germline CDR1 and CDR2 sequences are KGHSY and FQNENV. The CDR3 contains 13 residues. The V and J ends lost 4 bases and 0 bases respectively, with 5 bases between them.

V is TRBV7-9 and J is TRBJ1-4; D is undetermined. CDR3 length: 14 residues. Trimming took off 5 bases at V and 1 base at J, with 8 bases between the two ends. The germline V gene has CDR1 SEHNR and CDR2 FQNEAQ (reference sequence). This CDR3 is CASSPTETNEKLFF. CDR3 nucleotide sequence: TGTGCCAGCAGCCCGACGGAAACTAATGAAAAACTGTTTTTT.

This clone has only a few counts. This chain links TRBV5-6 with TRBJ2-7; D remains ambiguous. Deletions cut 5 bases from V and 6 bases from J, with 15 bases between. CDR3 length: 13 residues. Germline V CDR1 and CDR2: SGHDT, YYEEEE. In nucleotides, the CDR3 is TGTGCCAGCAGTCCTACGGCGGTTTTCGAGCAGTACTTC. It is translated as CASSPTAVFEQYF.

V and J are TRBV5-5 and TRBJ2-3, with 10 bases lining up with TRBD2. This CDR3 is 15 amino acids long. Losses at the gene ends were 3 bases for V and 6 bases for J; bases not matched to a gene: 7. Germline CDR1 reads SGHKS; CDR2 reads YYEKEE (reference sequence). For the CDR3, the DNA is TGTGCCAGCAGCTCCAGCGGGGGGGCCTCCGATACGCAGTATTTT. Protein sequence: CASSSSGGASDTQYF.

The CDR3 protein is CASTQGTGNEKLFF. In DNA, the CDR3 is TGTGCCAGCACCCAGGGGACCGGTAATGAAAAACTGTTTTTT. The chain joins TRBV5-6 to TRBJ1-4; D perhaps matches TRBD1 (6 bases). CDR3 length equals 14 residues. Per germline, CDR1 SGHDT and CDR2 YYEEEE. V was shortened by 6 bases and J by 4 bases, with 13 bases between the two germline ends. The whole variable domain, remainder taken from reference TRBV5-6 and TRBJ1-4, is DAGVTQSPTHLIKTRGQQVTLRCSPKSGHDTVSWYQQALGQGPQFIFQYYEEEERQRGNFPDRFSGHQFPNYSSELNVNALLLGDSALYLCASTQGTGNEKLFFGSGTQLSVL.

CDR3 in amino acids: CASSRRGDRGTDTQYF. DNA for the CDR3: TGTGCCAGTAGTAGGAGGGGAGACAGGGGGACAGATACGCAGTATTTT. The chain recombines TRBV19 with TRBJ2-3; 9 nucleotides agree with TRBD1. CDR3 length: 16 amino acids. The V gene end was trimmed by 4 bases and the J gene end by 3 bases; junction bases not matched to a gene: 8. The V gene's germline CDR1 is LNHDA and CDR2 SQIVND (reference sequence).

V gene TRBV3-1 (or the pseudogene TRBV3-2) combines with J gene TRBJ2-5, with D unresolved. CDR1 and CDR2 from the germline V gene are LGHDT and YNNKEL (reference sequence). This CDR3 has 10 amino acids. The V end lost 10 bases, the J end lost 7 bases, and 10 bases lay between the germline ends. CDR3 nucleotides: TGTGCCACCGGAGCTAGGACCCAGTACTTC. It is translated as CATGARTQYF.

This chain joins TRBV18 and TRBJ2-2, with D unresolved. The CDR3 runs 14 residues. Trimming left V 4 bases short and J 3 bases short, with 9 bases between. Germline V gene data show CDR1 as KGHSH and CDR2 as LQKENI. CDR3 protein: CASSLSMDTGELFF. CDR3 sequence (DNA): TGTGCCAGCTCACTTTCCATGGACACCGGGGAGCTGTTTTTT. The full variable domain, completed using reference TRBV18 and TRBJ2-2, is NAGVMQNPRHLVRRRGQEARLRCSPMKGHSHVYWYRQLPEEGLKFMVYLQKENIIDESGMPKERFSAEFPKEGPSILRIQQVVRGDSAAYFCASSLSMDTGELFFGEGSRLTVL.